These 27 T cell receptor beta chains came from one sample sequenced in a study. From the 5' RACE reads, TCRdb called clonotypes with MiXCR, one entry per CDR3 protein. The table has about 6,000 distinct CDR3 sequences, around three fifths seen once. The sample was naive CD4+ T cells sorted from blood. As for subset: naive CD4+ T cells, CD4+CD45RA+CD25-. The source of these receptors is a female donor with breast cancer.

The V call is TRBV7-2, the J call TRBJ2-2, with TRBD2 matching 7 bases. In germline, CDR1 is SGHTA, CDR2 FQGNSA. The CDR3 is 17 residues long. Trimming took 5 bases from V and 2 from J; bases not matched to a gene: 11. CDR3 sequence (DNA): TGTGCCAGCAGCACCCAGCCCCCGGGACTAAACACCGGGGAGCTGTTTTTT. Translated: CASSTQPPGLNTGELFF. Combining the CDR3 with reference TRBV7-2 and TRBJ2-2 gives the whole variable domain GAGVSQSPSNKVTEKGKDVELRCDPISGHTALYWYRQSLGQGLEFLIYFQGNSAPDKSGLPSDRFSAERTGGSVSTLTIQRTQQEDSAVYLCASSTQPPGLNTGELFFGEGSRLTVL.

The CDR3 region has the DNA TGTGCCAGCAGCGCTGGGATTTTTGTGGGACGGCAAGAGACCCAGTACTTC. It is translated as CASSAGIFVGRQETQYF. The genes are TRBV7-2 and TRBJ2-5, with D tentatively TRBD1 or TRBD2 (5 bases each). Per germline, CDR1 SGHTA and CDR2 FQGNSA. This CDR3 comprises 17 residues. The V and J ends lost 5 bases and 2 bases respectively, with 21 bases between them. The whole variable domain, filled in from reference TRBV7-2 and TRBJ2-5, reads GAGVSQSPSNKVTEKGKDVELRCDPISGHTALYWYRQSLGQGLEFLIYFQGNSAPDKSGLPSDRFSAERTGGSVSTLTIQRTQQEDSAVYLCASSAGIFVGRQETQYFGPGTRLLVL.

V and J are TRBV20-1 and TRBJ1-5; D is unresolved. With 6 bases removed from V and 0 bases from J, the gap between germline ends came to 15 bases. The CDR3 sequence is 15 residues long. Germline V lookup: CDR1 DFQATT, CDR2 SNEGSKA (reference sequence). The CDR3 DNA sequence: TGCAGTGCGAGCGTATCAGTGGATAGCAATCAGCCCCAGCATTTT. It yields the protein CSASVSVDSNQPQHF.

The V gene is TRBV7-2, the J gene TRBJ2-1, with D perhaps TRBD2 (5 bases). Germline-derived CDR1 and CDR2 are SGHTA and FQGNSA. V was clipped by 3 bases and J by 11 bases, with 14 bases between them. There are 13 residues in the CDR3. CDR3 sequence reads: CASSFQSGGKQFF. The CDR3 nucleotides read TGTGCCAGCAGCTTTCAAAGCGGAGGTAAGCAGTTCTTC.

The V call is TRBV20-1, the J call TRBJ2-3; maybe TRBD2 (5 bases). V shed 6 bases and J shed 6 bases, with 13 bases lying between them. Germline V lookup: CDR1 DFQATT, CDR2 SNEGSKA (reference sequence). The CDR3 runs to 12 residues. The CDR3: CSATLTSDTQYF. The CDR3, as DNA: TGCAGTGCAACGCTCACTAGTGATACGCAGTATTTT.

On this clonotype itself: At one end, the junction sequence differs from germline, possibly due to a read error. The chain uses TRBV4-1 and TRBJ1-2; TRBD1 aligns across 7 bases. The CDR3 runs to 17 residues. Germline V gives CDR1 MGHRA, CDR2 YSYEKL. CDR3 in amino acids: CASSHNARDRGNYGYTF. The CDR3 nucleotides are TGTGCCAGCAGCCATAACGCCCGGGACAGAGGTAACTATGGCTACACCTTC.

This chain connects TRBV20-1 to TRBJ1-1, with D perhaps TRBD1 (5 bases). Germline V gives CDR1 DFQATT, CDR2 SNEGSKA (reference sequence). The CDR3 is made up of 13 amino acids. Trimming removed 1 base from V and 4 bases from J, with 10 bases in between. The CDR3 DNA follows: TGCAGTGCTAGAGGGCAGGGCGGCACTGAAGCTTTCTTT. As protein: CSARGQGGTEAFF.

In DNA form, the CDR3 reads TGCAGTGTAGACGGGAGGGACACTGAAGCTTTCTTT. Its protein is CSVDGRDTEAFF. This chain joins TRBV20-1 and TRBJ1-1, with D unresolved. The CDR3 contains 12 residues. Trimming pared 7 bases from V and 3 bases from J, leaving 12 bases between. Germline CDR1 DFQATT, CDR2 SNEGSKA (reference sequence).

This chain joins TRBV4-1 and TRBJ2-3; D gene unclear. CDR3 length equals 14 residues. Trimming took 1 base from V and 1 from J, leaving 6 bases between them. The germline V gene has CDR1 MGHRA and CDR2 YSYEKL. CDR3 region: CASSQGDGTDTQYF. The CDR3 region has the DNA TGCGCCAGCAGCCAAGGGGATGGCACAGATACGCAGTATTTT.

The gene calls are TRBV4-1 and TRBJ1-4; no definite D call. V gave up 4 bases and J gave up 8 bases, with 14 bases separating them. The CDR3 contains 14 residues. Germline V gene sequence: CDR1 MGHRA, CDR2 YSYEKL. This CDR3 reads CASSPSGVREKLFF. The CDR3 nucleotides read TGCGCCAGCAGCCCCAGCGGGGTACGGGAAAAACTGTTTTTT.

Only a few counts were recorded for this clonotype. This chain connects TRBV20-1 to TRBJ2-5, with 7 nucleotides matching TRBD2. The CDR3 consists of 13 residues. The germline V gene encodes CDR1 DFQATT and CDR2 SNEGSKA (reference sequence). J lost 0 bases, V lost 7 bases, and 5 bases had no gene match. The CDR3 DNA follows: TGCAGTGGTCGAGCGGGGTACCAAGAGACCCAGTACTTC. It specifies CSGRAGYQETQYF.

This clonotype has a single count. The chain links TRBV29-1 to TRBJ2-7, with D unresolved. The CDR3 is 10 residues long. From germline, CDR1 is SQVTM and CDR2 ANQGSEA. The V gene lost 4 bases and the J gene lost 3 bases, with 4 bases spanning the gap. The CDR3 DNA sequence: TGCAGCGTTGTTAGCTACGAGCAGTACGTC. Translated: CSVVSYEQYV.

Written as DNA, the CDR3 is TGCAGTGCTAGAGGCTTCGGGACGAGGGTGACTAATGAAAAACTGTTTTTT. As protein: CSARGFGTRVTNEKLFF. The V call is TRBV20-1, the J call TRBJ1-4; TRBD1 is a possible D gene (5 bases). This CDR3 has 17 residues. Deletions cut 1 base from V and 2 bases from J, with 17 bases between. Germline V gene sequence: CDR1 DFQATT, CDR2 SNEGSKA (reference sequence).

This clonotype was counted once. A much larger clone is a single base away; this may be a read error. Since no conserved phenylalanine or tryptophan closes the CDR3, a read error is the likely cause. This sequence joins TRBV19 and TRBJ2-3; D gene unclear. Per the germline V gene, CDR1 is LNHDA and CDR2 is SQIVND (reference sequence). The CDR3 totals 16 residues. The CDR3 protein is CASSPTEVEDTDTQYL. DNA for the CDR3: TGCGCCAGCAGCCCCACCGAAGTGGAAGACACAGATACGCAGTATTTA.

The J gene is TRBJ1-1, the V gene TRBV29-1, with 8 positions matching TRBD1. In germline, CDR1 is SQVTM, CDR2 ANQGSEA. After removal of 4 bases from V and 10 bases from J, the junction contained 17 bases not matched to a gene. The CDR3 has 15 residues. The CDR3 DNA reads TGCAGCGTTGGCCGTCCCGCGGGCAGGGGGCTGTTAGCTTTCTTT. This codes for CSVGRPAGRGLLAFF. Full variable domain (missing parts from reference TRBV29-1 and TRBJ1-1): SAVISQKPSRDICQRGTSLTIQCQVDSQVTMMFWYRQQPGQSLTLIATANQGSEATYESGFVIDKFPISRPNLTFSTLTVSNMSPEDSSIYLCSVGRPAGRGLLAFFGQGTRLTVV.

This chain links TRBV7-2 with TRBJ2-1, with D perhaps matching TRBD1 (5 bases). The germline gives CDR1 SGHTA, CDR2 FQGNSA. CDR3 length: 15 amino acids. V shed 1 base and J shed 7 bases, with 14 bases lying between them. In nucleotides, the CDR3 is TGTGCCAGCAGCTTAGTCTCTGGCAGGGCGAATGAGCAGTTCTTC. Its translation is CASSLVSGRANEQFF.

A note on this clonotype: The CDR3 ends on some other residue instead of the conserved phenylalanine or tryptophan, so this is likely a read error. The chain uses TRBV20-1 and TRBJ2-1, with D perhaps matching TRBD1 (5 bases). The CDR3 sequence is 14 residues long. Germline V lookup: CDR1 DFQATT, CDR2 SNEGSKA (reference sequence). The V end lost 3 bases, the J end lost 2 bases, and 11 bases lay between the germline ends. The CDR3 spells CSASLQGPYNEQFL. Written as DNA, the CDR3 is TGCAGTGCTAGTCTGCAGGGTCCCTACAATGAGCAGTTCCTC.

The rearrangement joins TRBV4-3 to TRBJ1-1, with D unresolved. CDR3 length: 13 amino acids. The V end lost 2 bases, the J end lost 0 bases, and 4 bases lay between the germline ends. Germline V gives CDR1 LGHNA, CDR2 YSLEER. The CDR3 DNA is TGCGCCAGCAGCCAACAGTTGAACACTGAAGCTTTCTTT. Translation gives CASSQQLNTEAFF.

This clonotype showed up just a few times. The chain joins TRBV12-3 or TRBV12-4 to TRBJ2-1; TRBD1 is a possible D gene (5 bases). This CDR3 spans 13 amino acids. Deletions cut 7 bases from V and 9 bases from J, with 16 bases between. CDR3 nucleotides: TGTGCCAGCAATGAAGGGGCCCCCGGTGAGCAGTTCTTC. Translating it yields CASNEGAPGEQFF.

This clonotype was counted between two and nine times. The genes are TRBV7-6 and TRBJ1-2, with a tentative D call TRBD1 (5 bases). This CDR3 comprises 13 residues. V was pared by 2 bases and J by 8 bases, with 12 bases between. CDR1 and CDR2 (germline): SGHVS, FNYEAQ. The CDR3 DNA is TGTGCCAGCAGCTTATTTCCAGGGCGGGGCTACACCTTC. It encodes CASSLFPGRGYTF.

This chain uses TRBV29-1 with TRBJ2-5; D remains ambiguous. Trimming removed 0 bases from V and 11 bases from J, with 10 bases in between. From germline, CDR1 is SQVTM and CDR2 ANQGSEA. This CDR3 has 11 residues. In nucleotides, the CDR3 is TGCAGCGTTGAAGATCTCGCCCCACAGTACTTC. This sequence encodes CSVEDLAPQYF.

The sample holds one count of this clonotype. The chain links TRBV20-1 to TRBJ1-5, with 7 bases that match TRBD1. Germline CDR1 DFQATT, CDR2 SNEGSKA (reference sequence). The length of the CDR3 is 15 residues. V was pared by 6 bases and J by 0 bases, with 8 bases of the junction left unmatched. The CDR3 DNA follows: TGCAGTGCCATGACAGGGAGGCCTAGCAATCAGCCCCAGCATTTT. It is translated as CSAMTGRPSNQPQHF.

This chain links TRBV4-3 with TRBJ2-1; D gene unclear. The CDR3 covers 12 residues. Germline CDR1 is LGHNA and CDR2 is YSLEER. V lost 1 base, J lost 5 bases, and 3 bases lay in between. CDR3 in DNA: TGCGCCAGCAGCCAAGGGAACAATGAGCAGTTCTTC. Translation gives CASSQGNNEQFF.

This clonotype showed up just once. This CDR3 fails to terminate in the conserved phenylalanine or tryptophan, so it likely reflects a read error. The chain recombines TRBV4-3 with TRBJ2-1; the match to TRBD2 covers 10 bases. CDR1 and CDR2 from the germline V gene are LGHNA and YSLEER. V shed 5 bases and J 9 bases; nucleotides not matched to a gene: 16. The CDR3 has 17 amino acids. This chain's CDR3 is CASSVESGGEGLGEQFS. In nucleotides, the CDR3 is TGCGCCAGCAGCGTAGAAAGCGGGGGGGAGGGCCTTGGTGAGCAGTTCTCC.

This clonotype was observed once. The chain recombines TRBV30 with TRBJ1-2, with no clear D. V was cut by 2 bases and J by 4 bases, with 8 bases left in between. The CDR3 spans 12 residues. Germline CDR1 and CDR2: GTSNPN and SVGIG (reference sequence). The CDR3 nucleotides read TGTGCCTGGAGTACGTCGGCCTATGGCTACACCTTC. Translating gives CAWSTSAYGYTF.

The genes are TRBV7-3 and TRBJ2-1; D is unclear. The ends were cut back, 1 base at V and 9 bases at J, with 13 bases in the middle. In germline, CDR1 is SGHTA, CDR2 FQGTGA. The CDR3 is 14 residues long. As DNA, the CDR3 is TGTGCCAGCAGCTTAAGTCGAGGTCAGGCTGAGCAGTTCTTC. This sequence encodes CASSLSRGQAEQFF.

The V and J genes are TRBV20-1 and TRBJ2-2, with 11 bases aligning to TRBD1. V shed 1 base and J 5 bases; nucleotides not matched to a gene: 0. The CDR3 is 14 amino acids. Per the germline V gene, CDR1 is DFQATT and CDR2 is SNEGSKA (reference sequence). CDR3 sequence (DNA): TGCAGTGCTAGAGGGGACAGGGGGACCGGGGAGCTGTTTTTT. Its translation: CSARGDRGTGELFF.